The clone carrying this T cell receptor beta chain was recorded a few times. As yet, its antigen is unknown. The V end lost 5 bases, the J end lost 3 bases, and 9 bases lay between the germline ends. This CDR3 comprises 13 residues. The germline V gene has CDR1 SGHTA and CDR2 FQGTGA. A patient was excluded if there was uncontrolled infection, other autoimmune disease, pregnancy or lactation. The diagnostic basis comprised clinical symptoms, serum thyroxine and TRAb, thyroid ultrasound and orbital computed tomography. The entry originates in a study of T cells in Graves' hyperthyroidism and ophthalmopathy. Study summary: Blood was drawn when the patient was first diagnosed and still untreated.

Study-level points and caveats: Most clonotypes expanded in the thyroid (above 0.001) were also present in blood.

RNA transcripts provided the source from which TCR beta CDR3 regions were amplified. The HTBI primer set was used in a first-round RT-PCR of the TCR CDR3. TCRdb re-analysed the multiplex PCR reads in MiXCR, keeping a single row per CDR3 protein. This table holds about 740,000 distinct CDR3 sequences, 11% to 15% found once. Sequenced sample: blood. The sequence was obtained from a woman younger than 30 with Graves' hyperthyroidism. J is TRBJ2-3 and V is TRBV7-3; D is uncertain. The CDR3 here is CASSPDGTDTQYF. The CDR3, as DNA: TGTGCCAGCAGCCCGGACGGTACAGATACGCAGTATTTT. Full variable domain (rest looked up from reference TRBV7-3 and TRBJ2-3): GAGVSQTPSNKVTEKGKYVELRCDPISGHTALYWYRQSLGQGPEFLIYFQGTGAADDSGLPNDRFFAVRPEGSVSTLKIQRTERGDSAVYLCASSPDGTDTQYFGPGTRLTVL.